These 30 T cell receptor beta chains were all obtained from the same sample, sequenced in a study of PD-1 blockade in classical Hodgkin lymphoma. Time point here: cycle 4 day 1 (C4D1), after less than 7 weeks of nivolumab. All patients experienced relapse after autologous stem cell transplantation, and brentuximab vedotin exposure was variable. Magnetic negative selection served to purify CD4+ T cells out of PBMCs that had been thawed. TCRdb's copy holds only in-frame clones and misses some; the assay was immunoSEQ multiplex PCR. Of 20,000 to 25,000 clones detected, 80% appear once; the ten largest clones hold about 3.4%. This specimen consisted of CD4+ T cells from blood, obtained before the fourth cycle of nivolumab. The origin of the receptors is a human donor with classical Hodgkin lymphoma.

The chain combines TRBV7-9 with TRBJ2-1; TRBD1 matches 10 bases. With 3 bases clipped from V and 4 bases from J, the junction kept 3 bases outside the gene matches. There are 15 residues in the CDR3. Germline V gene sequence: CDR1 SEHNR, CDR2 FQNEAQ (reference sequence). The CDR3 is CASSFGQGEYNEQFF. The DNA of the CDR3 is TGTGCCAGCAGCTTCGGACAGGGGGAGTACAATGAGCAGTTCTTC. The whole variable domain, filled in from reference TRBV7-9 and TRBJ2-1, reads DTGVSQNPRHKITKRGQNVTFRCDPISEHNRLYWYRQTLGQGPEFLTYFQNEAQLEKSRLLSDRFSAERPKGSFSTLEIQRTEQGDSAMYLCASSFGQGEYNEQFFGPGTRLTVL.

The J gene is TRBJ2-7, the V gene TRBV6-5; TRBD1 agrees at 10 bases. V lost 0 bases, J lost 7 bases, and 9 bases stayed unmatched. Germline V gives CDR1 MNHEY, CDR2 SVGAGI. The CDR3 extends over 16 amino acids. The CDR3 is CASSYSDGTGAREQYF. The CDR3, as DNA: TGTGCCAGCAGTTACTCGGACGGGACAGGGGCGAGGGAGCAGTACTTC.

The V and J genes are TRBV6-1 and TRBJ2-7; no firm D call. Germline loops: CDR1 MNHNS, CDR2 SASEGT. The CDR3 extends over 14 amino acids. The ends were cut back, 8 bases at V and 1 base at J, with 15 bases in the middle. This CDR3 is CASAPGPMSYEQYF. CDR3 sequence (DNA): TGTGCCAGCGCCCCCGGGCCGATGTCCTACGAGCAGTACTTC.

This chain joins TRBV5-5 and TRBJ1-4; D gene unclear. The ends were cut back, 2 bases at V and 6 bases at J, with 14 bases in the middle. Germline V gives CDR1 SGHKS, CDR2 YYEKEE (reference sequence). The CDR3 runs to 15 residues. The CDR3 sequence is CASSLGRVGYEKLFF. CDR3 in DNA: TGTGCCAGCAGCTTAGGCCGGGTAGGGTATGAAAAACTGTTTTTT.

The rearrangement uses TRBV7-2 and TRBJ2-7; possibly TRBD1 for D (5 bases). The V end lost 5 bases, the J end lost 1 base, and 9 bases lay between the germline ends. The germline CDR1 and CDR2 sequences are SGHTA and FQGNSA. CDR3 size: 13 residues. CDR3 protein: CASSVQGSYEQYF. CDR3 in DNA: TGTGCCAGCAGCGTTCAGGGTTCCTACGAGCAGTACTTC.

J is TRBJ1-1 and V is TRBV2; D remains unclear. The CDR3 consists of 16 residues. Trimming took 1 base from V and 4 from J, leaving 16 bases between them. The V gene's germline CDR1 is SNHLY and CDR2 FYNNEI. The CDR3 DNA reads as TGTGCCAGCAGTGAAGTTCTAGGCCTTGGGCGCACTGAAGCTTTCTTT. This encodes CASSEVLGLGRTEAFF.

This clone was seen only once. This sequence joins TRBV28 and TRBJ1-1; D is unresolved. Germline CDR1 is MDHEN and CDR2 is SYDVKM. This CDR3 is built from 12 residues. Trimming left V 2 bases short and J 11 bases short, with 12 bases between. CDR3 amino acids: CASSLAGGLAFF. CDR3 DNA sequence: TGTGCCAGCAGTTTAGCCGGTGGCTTGGCTTTCTTT.

This chain's CDR3 is CASSDSGIPSGNTIYF. The CDR3 DNA reads TGTGCCAGCAGTGATAGTGGGATTCCCTCTGGAAACACCATATATTTT. This rearrangement joins TRBV2 to TRBJ1-3; D is ambiguous. The length of the CDR3 is 16 residues. Germline V gene sequence: CDR1 SNHLY, CDR2 FYNNEI. Trimming removed 3 bases from V and 0 bases from J, with 12 bases in between.

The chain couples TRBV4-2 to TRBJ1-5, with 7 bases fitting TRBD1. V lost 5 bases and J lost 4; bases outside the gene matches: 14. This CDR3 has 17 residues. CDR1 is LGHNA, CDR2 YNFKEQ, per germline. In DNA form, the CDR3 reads TGTGCCAGCAGCGGGGGGCAGGGGGGATTGGGAAATCAGCCCCAGCATTTT. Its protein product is CASSGGQGGLGNQPQHF.

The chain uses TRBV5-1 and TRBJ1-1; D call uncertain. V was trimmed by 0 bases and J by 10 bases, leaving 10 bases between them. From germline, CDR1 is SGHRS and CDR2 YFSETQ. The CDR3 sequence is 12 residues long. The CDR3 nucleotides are TGCGCCAGCAGCTTGGAGAAGGGCCTAGCTTTCTTT. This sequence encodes CASSLEKGLAFF.

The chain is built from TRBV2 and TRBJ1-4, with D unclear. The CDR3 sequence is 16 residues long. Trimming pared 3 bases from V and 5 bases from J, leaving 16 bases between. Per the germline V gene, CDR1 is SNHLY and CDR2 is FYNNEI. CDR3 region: CASSDLGPSTNEKLFF. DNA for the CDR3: TGTGCCAGCAGTGATTTAGGGCCCTCGACGAATGAAAAACTGTTTTTT.

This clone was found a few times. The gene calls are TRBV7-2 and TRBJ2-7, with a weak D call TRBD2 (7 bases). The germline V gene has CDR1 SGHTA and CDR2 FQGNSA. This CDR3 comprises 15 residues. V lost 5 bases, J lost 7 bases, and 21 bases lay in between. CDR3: CASSTAQTGRGEQYF. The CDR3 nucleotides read TGTGCCAGCAGCACCGCCCAAACAGGGAGGGGTGAGCAGTACTTC.

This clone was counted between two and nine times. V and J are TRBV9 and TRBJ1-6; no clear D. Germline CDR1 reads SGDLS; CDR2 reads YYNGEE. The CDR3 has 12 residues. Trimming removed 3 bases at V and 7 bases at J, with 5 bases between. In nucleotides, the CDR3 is TGTGCCAGCAGCGCCCAGAATTCACCCCTCCACTTT. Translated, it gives CASSAQNSPLHF.

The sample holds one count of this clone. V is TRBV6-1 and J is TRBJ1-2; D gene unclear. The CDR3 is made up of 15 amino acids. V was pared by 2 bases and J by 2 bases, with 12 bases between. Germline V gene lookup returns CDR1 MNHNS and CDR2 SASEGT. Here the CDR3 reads CASSEFGSQNYGYTF. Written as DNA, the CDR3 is TGTGCCAGCAGTGAATTTGGCAGCCAGAACTATGGCTACACCTTC.

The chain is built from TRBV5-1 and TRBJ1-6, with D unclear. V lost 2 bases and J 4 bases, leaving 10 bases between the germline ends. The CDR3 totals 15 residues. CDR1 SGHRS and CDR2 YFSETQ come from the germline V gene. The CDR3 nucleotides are TGCGCCAGCAGCTTTGCGGATCCATATAATTCACCCCTCCACTTT. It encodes CASSFADPYNSPLHF.

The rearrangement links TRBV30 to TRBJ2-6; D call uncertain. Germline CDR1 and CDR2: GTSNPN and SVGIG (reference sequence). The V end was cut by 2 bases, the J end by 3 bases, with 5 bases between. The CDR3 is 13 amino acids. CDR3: CAWSIGGANVLTF. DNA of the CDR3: TGTGCCTGGAGTATTGGTGGGGCCAACGTCCTGACTTTC.

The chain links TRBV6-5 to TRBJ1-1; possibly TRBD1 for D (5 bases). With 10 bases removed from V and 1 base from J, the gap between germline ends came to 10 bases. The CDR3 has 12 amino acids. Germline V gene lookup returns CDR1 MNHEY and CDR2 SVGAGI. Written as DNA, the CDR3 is TGTGCCATCGGGACTGCGAACACTGAAGCTTTCTTT. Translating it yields CAIGTANTEAFF.

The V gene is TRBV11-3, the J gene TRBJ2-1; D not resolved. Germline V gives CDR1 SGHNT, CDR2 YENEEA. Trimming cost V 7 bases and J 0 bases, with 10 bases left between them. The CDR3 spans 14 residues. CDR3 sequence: CASTPESSYNEQFF. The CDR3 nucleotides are TGTGCCAGCACTCCGGAGAGCTCCTACAATGAGCAGTTCTTC.

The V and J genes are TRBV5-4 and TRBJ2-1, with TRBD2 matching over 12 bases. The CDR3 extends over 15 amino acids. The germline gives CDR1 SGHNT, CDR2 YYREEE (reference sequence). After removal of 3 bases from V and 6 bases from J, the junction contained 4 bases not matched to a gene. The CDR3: CASSSGLAGFNEQFF. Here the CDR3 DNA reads TGTGCCAGCAGCTCGGGACTAGCGGGCTTCAATGAGCAGTTCTTC.

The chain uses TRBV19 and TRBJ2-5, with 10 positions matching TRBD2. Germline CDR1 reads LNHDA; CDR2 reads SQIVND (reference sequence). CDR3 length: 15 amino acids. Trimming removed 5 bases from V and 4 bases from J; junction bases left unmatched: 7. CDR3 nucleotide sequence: TGTGCCAGTAGTGCGCAGGCTAGCGGGGGAGAGACCCAGTACTTC. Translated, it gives CASSAQASGGETQYF.

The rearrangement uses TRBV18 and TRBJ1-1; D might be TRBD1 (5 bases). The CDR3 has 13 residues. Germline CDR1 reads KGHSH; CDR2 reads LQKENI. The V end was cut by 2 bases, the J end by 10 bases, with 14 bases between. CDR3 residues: CASSPLRDQGAFF. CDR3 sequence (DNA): TGTGCCAGCTCACCATTAAGGGACCAAGGAGCTTTCTTT.

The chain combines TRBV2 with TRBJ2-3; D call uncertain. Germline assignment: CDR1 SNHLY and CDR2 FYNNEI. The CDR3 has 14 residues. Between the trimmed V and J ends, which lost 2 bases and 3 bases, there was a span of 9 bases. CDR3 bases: TGTGCCAGCAGTGAAAGGTCAGAAACAGATACGCAGTATTTT. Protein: CASSERSETDTQYF.

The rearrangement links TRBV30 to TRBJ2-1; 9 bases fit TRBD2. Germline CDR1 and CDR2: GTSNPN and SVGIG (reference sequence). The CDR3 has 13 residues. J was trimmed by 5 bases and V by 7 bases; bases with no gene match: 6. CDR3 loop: CAYGASGDNEQFF. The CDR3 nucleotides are TGTGCCTACGGGGCTAGCGGGGACAATGAGCAGTTCTTC.

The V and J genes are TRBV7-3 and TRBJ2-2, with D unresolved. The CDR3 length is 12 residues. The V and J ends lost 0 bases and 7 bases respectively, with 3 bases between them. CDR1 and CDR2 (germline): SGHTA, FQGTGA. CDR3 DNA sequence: TGTGCCAGCAGCTTAACGATCGGGGAGCTGTTTTTT. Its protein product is CASSLTIGELFF.

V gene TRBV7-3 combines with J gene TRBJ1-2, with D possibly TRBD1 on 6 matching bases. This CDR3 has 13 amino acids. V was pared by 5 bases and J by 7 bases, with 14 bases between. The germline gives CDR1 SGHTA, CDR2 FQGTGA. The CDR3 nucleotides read TGTGCCAGCAGCCCCCGGGAGGGGGGTGGCTACACCTTC. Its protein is CASSPREGGGYTF.

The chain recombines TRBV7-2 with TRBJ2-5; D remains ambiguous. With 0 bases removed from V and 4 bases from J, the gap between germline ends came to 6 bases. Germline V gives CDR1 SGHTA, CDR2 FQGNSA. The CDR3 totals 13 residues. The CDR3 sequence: CASSLALGETQYF. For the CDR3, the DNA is TGTGCCAGCAGCTTAGCGCTCGGAGAGACCCAGTACTTC.

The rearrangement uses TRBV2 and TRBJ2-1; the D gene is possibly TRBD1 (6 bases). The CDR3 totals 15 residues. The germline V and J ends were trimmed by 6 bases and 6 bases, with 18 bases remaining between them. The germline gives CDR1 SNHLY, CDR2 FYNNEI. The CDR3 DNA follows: TGTGCCAGCAGCTTGCAGGGGATACAGTCCAATGAGCAGTTCTTC. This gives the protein CASSLQGIQSNEQFF.

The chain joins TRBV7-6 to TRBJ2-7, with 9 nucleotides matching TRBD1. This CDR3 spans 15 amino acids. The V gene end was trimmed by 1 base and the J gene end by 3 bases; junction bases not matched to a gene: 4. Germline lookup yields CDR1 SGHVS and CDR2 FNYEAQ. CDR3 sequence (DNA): TGTGCCAGCAGCTTAGAGGGACAGGGAATCTACGAGCAGTACTTC. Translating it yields CASSLEGQGIYEQYF.

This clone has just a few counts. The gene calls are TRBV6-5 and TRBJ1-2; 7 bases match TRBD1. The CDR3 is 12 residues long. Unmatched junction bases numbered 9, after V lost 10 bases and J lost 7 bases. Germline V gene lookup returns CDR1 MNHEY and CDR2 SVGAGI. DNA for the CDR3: TGTGCCACCCGGGACAGACACCCTGGCTACACCTTC. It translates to CATRDRHPGYTF.

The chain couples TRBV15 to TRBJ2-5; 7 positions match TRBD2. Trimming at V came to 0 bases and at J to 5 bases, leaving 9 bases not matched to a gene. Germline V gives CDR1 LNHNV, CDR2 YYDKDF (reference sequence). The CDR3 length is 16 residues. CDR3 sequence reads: CATSRDLGEGIETQYF. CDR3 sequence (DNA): TGTGCCACCAGCAGAGATTTGGGGGAGGGAATTGAGACCCAGTACTTC.